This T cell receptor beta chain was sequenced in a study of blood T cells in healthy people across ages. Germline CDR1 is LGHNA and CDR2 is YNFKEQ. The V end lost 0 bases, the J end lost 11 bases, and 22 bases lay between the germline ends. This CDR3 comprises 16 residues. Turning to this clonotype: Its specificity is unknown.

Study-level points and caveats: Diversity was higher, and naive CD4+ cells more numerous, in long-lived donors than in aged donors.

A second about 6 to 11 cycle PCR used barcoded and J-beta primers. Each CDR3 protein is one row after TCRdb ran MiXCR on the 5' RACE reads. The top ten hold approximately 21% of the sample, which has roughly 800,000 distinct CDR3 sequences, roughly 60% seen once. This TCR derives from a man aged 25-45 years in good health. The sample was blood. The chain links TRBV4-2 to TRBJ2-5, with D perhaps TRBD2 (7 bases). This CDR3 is CASSQEGRGLIDEQYF. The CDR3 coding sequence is TGTGCCAGCAGCCAAGAGGGGCGGGGGCTAATAGATGAGCAGTACTTC.